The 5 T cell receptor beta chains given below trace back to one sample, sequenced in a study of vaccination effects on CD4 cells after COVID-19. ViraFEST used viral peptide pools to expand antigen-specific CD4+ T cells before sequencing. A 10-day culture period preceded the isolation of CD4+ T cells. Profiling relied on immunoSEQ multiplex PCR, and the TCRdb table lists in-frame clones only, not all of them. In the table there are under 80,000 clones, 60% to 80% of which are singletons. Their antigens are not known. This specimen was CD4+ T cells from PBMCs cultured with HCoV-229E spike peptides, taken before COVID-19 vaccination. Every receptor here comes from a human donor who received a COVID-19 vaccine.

The CDR3 sequence: CASSYDSFFQPQHF. The CDR3 DNA reads as TGTGCCAGCAGTTACGACTCGTTTTTCCAGCCCCAGCATTTT. This chain uses TRBV6-6 with TRBJ1-5; unclear D gene. CDR1 is MNHNY, CDR2 SVGAGI, per germline (reference sequence). The V end lost 2 bases, the J end lost 7 bases, and 12 bases lay between the germline ends. The CDR3 runs 14 residues.

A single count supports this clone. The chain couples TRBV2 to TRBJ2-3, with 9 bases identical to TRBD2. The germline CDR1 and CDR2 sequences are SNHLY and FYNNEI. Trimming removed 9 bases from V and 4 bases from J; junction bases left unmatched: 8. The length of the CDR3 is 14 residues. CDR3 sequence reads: CARPSGGSADTQYF. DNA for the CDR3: TGTGCCAGGCCGAGCGGGGGGAGTGCAGATACGCAGTATTTT.

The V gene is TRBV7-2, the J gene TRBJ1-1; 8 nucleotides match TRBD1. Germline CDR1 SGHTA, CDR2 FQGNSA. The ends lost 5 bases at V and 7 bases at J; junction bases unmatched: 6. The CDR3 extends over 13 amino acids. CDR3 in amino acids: CASSPDRVSEAFF. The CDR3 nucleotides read TGTGCCAGCAGCCCGGACAGGGTGAGTGAAGCTTTCTTT.

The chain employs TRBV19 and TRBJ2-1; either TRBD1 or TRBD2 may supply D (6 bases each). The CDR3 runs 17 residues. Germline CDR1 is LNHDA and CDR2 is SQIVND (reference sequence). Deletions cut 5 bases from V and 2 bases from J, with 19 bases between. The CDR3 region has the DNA TGTGCCAGTAGTGGCCAGTGGGGGGCCACCCCCTACAATGAGCAGTTCTTC. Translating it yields CASSGQWGATPYNEQFF.

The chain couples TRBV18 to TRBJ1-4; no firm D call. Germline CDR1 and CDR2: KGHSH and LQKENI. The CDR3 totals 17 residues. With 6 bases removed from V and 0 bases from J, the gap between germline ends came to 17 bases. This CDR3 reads CASSAGSGFATNEKLFF. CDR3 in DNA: TGTGCCAGCTCGGCCGGATCCGGGTTCGCAACTAATGAAAAACTGTTTTTT.